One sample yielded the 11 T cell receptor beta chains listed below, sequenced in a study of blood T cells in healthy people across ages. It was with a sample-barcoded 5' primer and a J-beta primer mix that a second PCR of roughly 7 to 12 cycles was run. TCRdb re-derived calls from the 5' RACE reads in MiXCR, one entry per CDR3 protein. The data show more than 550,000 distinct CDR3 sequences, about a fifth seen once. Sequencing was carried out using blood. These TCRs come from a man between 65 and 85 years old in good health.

This CDR3 reads CASSYSRGNTIYF. The DNA of the CDR3 is TGTGCCAGCAGTTACTCGAGAGGGAACACCATATATTTT. The rearrangement links TRBV6-5 to TRBJ1-3; D remains ambiguous. V was shortened by 0 bases and J by 7 bases, with 7 bases between the two germline ends. The germline CDR1 and CDR2 sequences are MNHEY and SVGAGI. This CDR3 has 13 amino acids.

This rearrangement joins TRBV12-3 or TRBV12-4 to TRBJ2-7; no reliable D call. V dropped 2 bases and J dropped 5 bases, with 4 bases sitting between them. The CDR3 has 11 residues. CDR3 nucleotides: TGTGCCAGCAGTTTAACGGACGAGCAGTACTTC. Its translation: CASSLTDEQYF.

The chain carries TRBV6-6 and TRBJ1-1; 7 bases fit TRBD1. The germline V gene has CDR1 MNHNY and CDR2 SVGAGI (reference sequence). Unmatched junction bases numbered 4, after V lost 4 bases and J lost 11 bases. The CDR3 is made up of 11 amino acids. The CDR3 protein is CASSSDRVAFF. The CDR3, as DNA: TGTGCCAGCAGTTCCGACAGGGTCGCTTTCTTT.

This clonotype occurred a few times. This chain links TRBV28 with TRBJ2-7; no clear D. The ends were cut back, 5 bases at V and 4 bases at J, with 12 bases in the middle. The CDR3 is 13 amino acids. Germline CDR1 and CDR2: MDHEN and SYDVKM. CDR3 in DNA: TGTGCCAGCAGTCTAGGAGTAGCTTACGAGCAGTACTTC. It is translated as CASSLGVAYEQYF.

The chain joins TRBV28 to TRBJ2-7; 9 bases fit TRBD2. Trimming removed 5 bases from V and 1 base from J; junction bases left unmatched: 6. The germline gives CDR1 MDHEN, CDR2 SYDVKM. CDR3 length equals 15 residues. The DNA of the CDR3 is TGTGCCAGCAGTCCTAGGACTAGCGCATCCTACGAGCAGTACTTC. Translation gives CASSPRTSASYEQYF.

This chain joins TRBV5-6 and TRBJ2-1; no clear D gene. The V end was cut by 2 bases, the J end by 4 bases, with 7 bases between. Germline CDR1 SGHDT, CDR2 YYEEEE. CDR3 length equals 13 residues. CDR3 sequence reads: CASSFQLYNEQFF. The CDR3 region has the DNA TGTGCCAGCAGCTTCCAATTATACAATGAGCAGTTCTTC.

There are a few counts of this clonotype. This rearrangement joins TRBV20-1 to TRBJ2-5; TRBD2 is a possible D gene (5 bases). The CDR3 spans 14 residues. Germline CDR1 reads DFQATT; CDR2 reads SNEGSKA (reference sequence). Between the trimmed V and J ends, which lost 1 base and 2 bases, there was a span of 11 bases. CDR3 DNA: TGCAGTGCTAGAGCTTTTAGCGAGCAAGAGACCCAGTACTTC. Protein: CSARAFSEQETQYF.

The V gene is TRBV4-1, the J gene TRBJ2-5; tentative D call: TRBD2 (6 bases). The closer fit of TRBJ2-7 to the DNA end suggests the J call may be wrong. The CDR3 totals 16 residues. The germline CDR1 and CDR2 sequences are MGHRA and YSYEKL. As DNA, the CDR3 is TGCGCCAGCAGCCGGGAGGTCACTCAACCGGGCCACGAGCAGTACTTC. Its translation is CASSREVTQPGHEQYF.

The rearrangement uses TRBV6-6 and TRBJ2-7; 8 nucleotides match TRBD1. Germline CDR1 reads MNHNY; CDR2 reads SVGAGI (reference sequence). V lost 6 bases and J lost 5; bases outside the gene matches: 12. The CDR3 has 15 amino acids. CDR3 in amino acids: CASSRQGMGFDEQYV. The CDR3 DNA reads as TGTGCCAGCAGCCGACAGGGGATGGGGTTCGACGAGCAGTACGTC.

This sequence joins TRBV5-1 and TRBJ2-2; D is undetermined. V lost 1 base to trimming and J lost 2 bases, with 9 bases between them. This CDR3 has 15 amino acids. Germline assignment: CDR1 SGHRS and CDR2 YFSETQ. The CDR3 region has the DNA TGCGCCAGCAGCTTGTGGGCCGGAAACACCGGGGAGCTGTTTTTT. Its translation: CASSLWAGNTGELFF.

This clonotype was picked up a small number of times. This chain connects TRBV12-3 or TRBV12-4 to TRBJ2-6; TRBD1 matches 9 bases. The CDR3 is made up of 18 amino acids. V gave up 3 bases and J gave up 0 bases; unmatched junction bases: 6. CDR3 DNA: TGTGCCAGCAGTTTTGGGACAGGGTTGAGCTCTGGGGCCAACGTCCTGACTTTC. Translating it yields CASSFGTGLSSGANVLTF.